The sequence of this TCR beta chain was determined in a study of Ad26.COV2.S vaccination and SARS-CoV-2 variants (dated by TCRdb to the early 2020s). Background on the whole study: Vaccine-arm donors were drawn from COV1001, a multicentre, randomized, double-blind, placebo-controlled phase I-IIa trial of Ad26.COV2.S in healthy adults. Ad26.COV2.S was administered intramuscularly at a dose of 5x10^10 or 1x10^11 viral particles, either as one shot or as two shots given 56 days apart. The specificity and breadth of SARS-CoV-2-reactive T cell receptors after Ad26.COV2.S vaccination were assessed by TCRbeta repertoire sequencing. The TCR-sequenced set comprised about 32 samples: some 20 Ad26.COV2.S vaccine recipients, 5 placebo recipients and 8 SARS-CoV-2 convalescent individuals. Trial participants were randomized into five groups of five: low-dose or high-dose Ad26.COV2.S given once or twice, or placebo on both occasions. Throughout the experiments and outcome assessment, investigators stayed blinded to trial group allocation. Here is what the overall study found, with its caveats: Spike-specific TCR breadth was higher in Ad26.COV2.S recipients than in placebo recipients (P = 0.0014). The study lacked the statistical power to compare responses across vaccine doses or regimens. After vaccination, spike-specific CD8+ and CD4+ T cell responses were reported to show substantial breadth. The authors noted that the TCR breadth and depth analyses may have underestimated total T cell responses. Vaccine and placebo recipients had comparable non-spike TCR breadth, which fits with the vaccine containing only spike.

The immunoSEQ Assay was the method used to sequence TCRbeta CDR3 regions. After extraction, genomic DNA underwent amplification by bias-controlled multiplex PCR, followed by high-throughput sequencing. The published analysis was carried out like this. To quantify the absolute abundance of every unique TCRbeta CDR3 region, sequences were collapsed and filtered. T cell fraction was estimated by normalizing TCRbeta template counts to usable DNA, with usable DNA measured through amplification of reference genes found in all nucleated cells. Repertoire TCRs were annotated as SARS-CoV-2-specific by exact matching of V gene, CDR3 amino acid sequence and J gene to a known reactive TCR set. MIRA supplied the reference SARS-CoV-2 TCR set, which was filtered for enrichment in COVID-19-positive ImmuneCODE repertoires so that public or cross-reactive TCRs were removed. Drawing on the MIRA antigens, annotated TCRs were analysed further at the level of specific ORF or position within ORF. Depth was the summed frequency of annotated unique rearrangements, while breadth was defined as annotated unique rearrangements over total unique productive rearrangements. Two-sided Wilcoxon rank-sum tests were applied when comparing TCR breadth between groups. TCRdb retrieved this table from immuneACCESS and kept in-frame rearrangements only. Not all clones are present; in checked studies, unresolved V genes account for under half, and no reason is known for the remainder. V, J and clone size derive from that table, while D and trimming were established from the DNA sequence. The sample table shows 350,000 to 500,000 clones, and 90% are seen once. The ten largest account for less than 4.5% of the sample.

The germline V gene sets CDR1 to SGHTA and CDR2 to FQGNSA. There are 14 amino acids in the CDR3, from cysteine to phenylalanine inclusive. Left in the record is the CDR3 DNA by itself, 42 bases read in frame from the first base. Ends trimmed: V by 6 bases, J by 7 bases; bases unmatched to a gene: 6. The intended sense of this specimen's treatment or condition label: roughly 18 received Ad26.COV2.S at low or high dose, single or two shots; 5 received placebo; per-sample allocation not given. For vaccine and placebo recipients, the sequenced repertoires came from samples collected on day 63 after the first injection. Between 29 July and 7 August 2020, Cohort 1b enrolled fewer than 30 adults aged 18-55 years at one site in Boston, USA. Ad26.COV2.S consisted of a replication-incompetent adenovirus type 26 vector by which a prefusion-stabilized SARS-CoV-2 spike protein from the original Wuhan strain was expressed.

As concerns this clone: It has no known antigen specificity. No base-level quality is on record; no much larger clone is a single base apart.

The sequence derives from a person between 18 and 65 years old who received the Ad26.COV2.S COVID-19 vaccine or a placebo. The chain was built from TRBV7-2 and TRBJ1-6, and 7 junction bases match TRBD1. The sample here was peripheral blood, taken in a trial of Ad26.COV2.S vaccine versus placebo. The nucleotides read TGTGCCAGCAGAGTAGTGGGACAGAATTCACCCCTCCACTTT. Translated, this gives CASRVVGQNSPLHF. Extended through the reference TRBV7-2 and TRBJ1-6 proteins, this CDR3 yields the full variable domain: GAGVSQSPSNKVTEKGKDVELRCDPISGHTALYWYRQSLGQGLEFLIYFQGNSAPDKSGLPSDRFSAERTGGSVSTLTIQRTQQEDSAVYLCASRVVGQNSPLHFGNGTRLTVT.